The TCR beta chain under discussion was sequenced for a study of Ad26.COV2.S vaccination and SARS-CoV-2 variants. Study background: Intramuscular Ad26.COV2.S at 5x10^10 or 1x10^11 viral particles. Findings and limits, study-wide: Marked by substantial breadth, spike-specific CD8+ and CD4+ T cell responses were reportedly seen after vaccination.

Data came from immunoSEQ multiplex PCR; TCRdb stores just in-frame clones and leaves some out. The repertoire has about 280,000 clones, approximately 89% of them found once; the top ten carry approximately 3.4%. Concerning this clone itself: Its antigen is undetermined.

Described treatment: 15 to 20 received Ad26.COV2.S at low or high dose, single or two shots; 5 received placebo; per-sample allocation not given. Sampling happened 63 days after the first vaccine or placebo injection. The TCR was taken from a person between 18 and 65 years old who received the Ad26.COV2.S COVID-19 vaccine or a placebo. Sequencing used peripheral blood, obtained in a trial of Ad26.COV2.S vaccine versus placebo.

The CDR3: CASSQERYEQYF. The CDR3 nucleotides are TGTGCCAGCAGCCAAGAACGATACGAGCAGTACTTC. The chain uses TRBV14 and TRBJ2-7; D gene ambiguous. This CDR3 spans 12 amino acids. The germline V gene has CDR1 SGHDN and CDR2 FVKESK. Trimming took off 0 bases at V and 4 bases at J, with 4 bases between the two ends.